This T cell receptor beta chain was obtained from a study of blood T cell repertoires in COVID-19 (TCRdb year 2020). For context, the study as a whole: Samples covering the acute and convalescent phases of COVID-19 were provided by collaborators in the United States, Italy and Spain. The material from the prospective study consisted of cDNA or gDNA derived from T cells, B-cell-depleted T cells, or PBMCs. Deeply sampled blood TCRbeta repertoires from subjects exposed to, actively infected with, or recovered from COVID-19 were included in the dataset. A freely available public database, intended as a resource for researchers studying the immune response to SARS-CoV-2, is where the repertoires were released. The samples were drawn from the first 160 participants of the ongoing ImmuneRACE study and from some 1,300 subjects provided by 6 global collaborators. Nearly every sample came with metadata listing a de-identified subject ID, COVID-19 status, age in years and sex. HLA class I and class II types, where available, came from metadata supplied by the sample provider rather than from assay-based typing.

TCRbeta CDR3 regions were amplified from genomic DNA using the immunoSEQ Assay, a bias-controlled multiplex PCR. Processing in the source paper ran as follows. Within the assay, amplification of reference gene primers was used to estimate how many nucleated cells each sample contained. To quantify the absolute abundance of each unique TCRbeta CDR3 rearrangement, sequence reads were collapsed and filtered. For each sample, productive Simpson clonality was calculated as the square root of Simpson's diversity index across productive rearrangements. This is the immuneACCESS table as TCRdb keeps it, with only in-frame sequences that have V and J called. A part of the clones is gone; compared with another copy, unresolved V genes explain less than half, and the rest is unexplained. V and J calls and clone size follow that table, whereas D and trimming were derived from the DNA. The sample table shows approximately 89,000 clones, and about 82% are seen once. Of the sample, around 11% is held by the ten largest clones.

V loses 9 bases, J loses 8 bases, and the germline ends lie 16 bases apart. CDR1 ENHRY and CDR2 SYGVKD are derived from the germline V gene. The CDR3 spans 12 residues, from the cysteine through the phenylalanine. Only CDR3 DNA remains: 36 bases, in frame from the first base. Study-wide findings and limitations: The quantity of clinical and demographic metadata differed by source and by participant and was supplied without curation.

As regards this clone: What this receptor recognizes is not known. No much larger clonotype is one base removed from it; base qualities were not supplied.

Collaborating institutions collected whole blood in K2EDTA tubes following their own protocols. For TCRbeta analysis, collaborators shipped samples in one of three forms: frozen whole blood, isolated PBMCs, or DNA extracted from either of those sample types. The receptor was isolated from a woman aged 70-85 years with active or convalescent COVID-19. The sequencing sample was made of peripheral blood. This chain joins TRBV10-3 to TRBJ1-2, with the D gene call left open. The CDR3 in this case is CAMWNRGFGYTF. The nucleotides are TGTGCCATGTGGAATCGGGGTTTCGGCTACACCTTC.